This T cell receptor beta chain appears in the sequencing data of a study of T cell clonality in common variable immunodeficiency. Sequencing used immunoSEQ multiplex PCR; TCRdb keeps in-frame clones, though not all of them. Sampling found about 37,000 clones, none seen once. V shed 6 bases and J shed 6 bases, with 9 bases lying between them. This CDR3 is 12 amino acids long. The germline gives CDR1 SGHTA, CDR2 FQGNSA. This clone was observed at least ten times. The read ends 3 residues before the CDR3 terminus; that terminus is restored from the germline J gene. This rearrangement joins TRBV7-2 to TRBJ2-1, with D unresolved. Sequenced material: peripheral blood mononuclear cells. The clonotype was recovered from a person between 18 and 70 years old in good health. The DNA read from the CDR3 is TGTGCCAGCAGTCTAAATCCCAATGAG. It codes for CASSLNPNE. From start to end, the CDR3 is CASSLNPNEQFF.